The TCR beta chain under discussion was sequenced for a study of beta chain features in type 1 diabetes. As for the study in general: Patient and healthy donor groups were alike in age, gender and cell yields. Investigators examined around 110 million sorted cells across all samples.

On average, the one heparinised blood draw given by each donor was approximately 120 mL. Sorting that relied on CD45RO/CCR7/CD25/CD127/CD95/CD27 yielded CD4+ naive, central memory, regulatory and stem cell-like memory cells. This clone was seen only a few times. The investigators reverse transcribed all of the isolated RNA, so they sequenced expressed TCRB transcripts. Profiled with immunoSEQ multiplex PCR; TCRdb holds only in-frame clones, not every one. The data show hundreds of thousands of clones, roughly a sixth seen once. Sequences were obtained from naive CD4+ T cells from blood. The sequence was obtained from a man aged 18 to 30 in good health.

CDR3 sequence reads: CASSTSNTGELFF. The CDR3 DNA is TGTGCCAGCAGTACATCGAACACCGGGGAGCTGTTTTTT. This sequence joins TRBV2 and TRBJ2-2, with D unresolved. CDR3 length: 13 residues. From germline, CDR1 is SNHLY and CDR2 FYNNEI. V lost 5 bases, J lost 0 bases, and 4 bases lay in between.